A selection of T cell receptor beta chains follows, all from one sample in a study of T-cell reconstitution after alpha-beta-depleted transplantation in children. TCRdb re-called the PCR reads through MiXCR, storing one row per CDR3 protein. Of about 900,000 distinct CDR3 sequences in the sample, about 31% are singletons; the top ten hold roughly 30%. The sequences come from PBMCs, mostly from graft donor cells, collected 360 days after TCRalphabeta/CD19-depleted stem cell transplant. Source of these receptors: a boy under two years old who had a stem cell transplant for SCID, so the T cells may come from the graft donor. CDR3s include the opening cysteine and the closing phenylalanine or tryptophan. The D gene is left open where the match is weak. Clone size, where shown, is once, few, many, or a class for clones that have expanded.

v_call,clone_size,d_call,j_call,cdr3_nt,cdr3_aa
TRBV12-3/TRBV12-4,-,-,TRBJ2-7,TGTGCCAGCAGTTTGTGGCAGACTACCTACGAGCAGTACTTC,CASSLWQTTYEQYF
TRBV4-2,-,TRBD2,TRBJ2-7,TGTGCCAGCAGCCAGGGCGGGGGGGGCTTGTACGAGCAGTACTTC,CASSQGGGGLYEQYF
TRBV12-3/TRBV12-4,-,-,TRBJ2-1,TGTGCCAGCGTCCTCCCTGCGCGGAGCTCCTACAATGAGCAGTTCTTC,CASVLPARSSYNEQFF
TRBV30,-,-,TRBJ2-7,TGTGCCTGGAGATGGCAGGGTTTCGACGAGCAGTACTTC,CAWRWQGFDEQYF
TRBV4-1,-,TRBD1,TRBJ1-2,TGCGCCAGCAGCCAAGGAAACAGGGGGCGAGGTTATGGCTACACCTTC,CASSQGNRGRGYGYTF
TRBV12-3/TRBV12-4,many,-,TRBJ2-4,TGTGCCAGCAGTTTGACCAAAAACATTCAGTACTTC,CASSLTKNIQYF
TRBV7-2,-,TRBD1,TRBJ2-5,TGTGCCAGCAGCTTCCAAGGGACAGGGGTAGCAGAGACCCAGTACTTC,CASSFQGTGVAETQYF
TRBV4-1,-,-,TRBJ1-5,TGCGCCAGCAGCCAAGAGGGGACCCACAATCAGCCCCAGCATTTT,CASSQEGTHNQPQHF
TRBV12-3/TRBV12-4,-,TRBD1,TRBJ1-4,TGTGCCAGCATTCGGACAGGCGAAAAACTGTTTTTT,CASIRTGEKLFF
TRBV20-1,-,-,TRBJ2-7,TGCAGTGCTAGACTCCTGCCCCACTCCTACGAGCAGTACTTC,CSARLLPHSYEQYF
TRBV20-1,-,TRBD2,TRBJ2-3,TGCAGTGCTAGAAGGGGTAGCGGGGGGGTGGAGGGTACGCAGTATTTT,CSARRGSGGVEGTQYF
TRBV28,-,-,TRBJ2-4,TGTGCCAGCAGTTCCCATTCGGCAGGGGAGAACATTCAGTACTTC,CASSSHSAGENIQYF
TRBV7-2,few,TRBD1,TRBJ1-1,TGTGCCAGCAGCTTAAGACAGGGGGAAGGGGCCAACACTGAAGCTTTCTTT,CASSLRQGEGANTEAFF
TRBV11-2,-,-,TRBJ2-7,TGTGCCAGCAGCTTTTTCAGGGACGAGCAGTACTTC,CASSFFRDEQYF
TRBV20-1,-,TRBD1,TRBJ2-7,TGCAGTGCTGCGATAACGGGGACAGCTAGGAACGAGCAGTACTTC,CSAAITGTARNEQYF
TRBV29-1,-,-,TRBJ1-2,TGCAGCGTTGACCGTCCCAGGATTGCTATCGGCTACACCTTC,CSVDRPRIAIGYTF
TRBV5-1,-,-,TRBJ1-1,TGCGCCAGCAGCTCCAGGACATTGAACACTGAAGCTTTCTTT,CASSSRTLNTEAFF
TRBV18,-,-,TRBJ1-1,TGTGCCAGCTCGTCCAAGTGGACTGAAGCTTTCTTT,CASSSKWTEAFF
TRBV6-1,-,TRBD1,TRBJ1-1,TGTGCCAGCAGTAAGGACAGGGGATTGAACACTGAAGCTTTCTTT,CASSKDRGLNTEAFF
TRBV9,-,-,TRBJ2-6,TGTGCCAGCAGCACCCGGGACAATCCCTACGGGGCCAACGTCCTGACTTTC,CASSTRDNPYGANVLTF
TRBV28,-,TRBD1,TRBJ2-1,TGTGCCAGCAGTTTTTCCGACAGGGGGCTCTACAATGAGCAGTTCTTC,CASSFSDRGLYNEQFF
TRBV7-4,many,-,TRBJ2-1,TGTGCCAGCAGCCCCACAGCTGGACTAACGAATGAGCAGTTCTTC,CASSPTAGLTNEQFF
TRBV4-1,-,-,TRBJ1-1,TGCGCCAGCAGCCTCCCCCCGGTGGGAGGGGGTACTGAAGCTTTCTTT,CASSLPPVGGGTEAFF
TRBV10-3,-,TRBD1,TRBJ2-2,TGTGCCATCAGTGAGTCGAGACAGGGAGCCGGGGAGCTGTTTTTT,CAISESRQGAGELFF
TRBV6-5,-,-,TRBJ2-5,TGTGCCAGCAGTTACAAGGGCATCTTGCAAGAGACCCAGTACTTC,CASSYKGILQETQYF
TRBV20-1,-,TRBD1,TRBJ2-1,TGCAGTGCTAGAGGACAGGGGATCAATGAGCAGTTCTTC,CSARGQGINEQFF
TRBV5-1,-,-,TRBJ2-5,TGCGCCAGCAGCTTGTCTCACAGGTCCCAAGAGACCCAGTACTTC,CASSLSHRSQETQYF